These 3 T cell receptor beta chains share one sample of origin, sequenced in a study of T cell changes during pregnancy in multiple sclerosis. Only in-frame clones appear in the TCRdb table, and some are missing; sequencing was by immunoSEQ multiplex PCR. This sample has some 95,000 clones; approximately 92% occur once, and the top ten carry over 2%. The material sequenced was peripheral blood, taken in the first trimester of pregnancy. The receptor set was obtained from a female donor with multiple sclerosis, enrolled in a pregnancy study.

The chain carries TRBV6-5 and TRBJ2-2; 7 bases line up with TRBD2. This CDR3 is 14 amino acids long. V dropped 8 bases and J dropped 7; count of bases not matched to a gene: 10. CDR1 is MNHEY and CDR2 is SVGAGI in the germline V gene. CDR3 in amino acids: CASRRGVIIGELFF. In DNA, the CDR3 is TGTGCCAGCCGTCGGGGGGTAATTATCGGGGAGCTGTTTTTT.

V gene TRBV28 combines with J gene TRBJ2-7; 8 bases are a match to TRBD1. Looked up from germline, CDR1 is MDHEN and CDR2 is SYDVKM. Trimming took 3 bases from V and 3 from J; bases not matched to a gene: 7. This CDR3 has 15 amino acids. Here the CDR3 reads CASSLPGQVVYEQYF. DNA for the CDR3: TGTGCCAGCAGTTTGCCGGGACAGGTGGTCTACGAGCAGTACTTC.

The chain links TRBV19 to TRBJ2-7; a weak D match, TRBD1 (5 bases). The germline V gene encodes CDR1 LNHDA and CDR2 SQIVND (reference sequence). This CDR3 spans 13 amino acids. The V and J ends lost 3 bases and 2 bases respectively, with 8 bases between them. This CDR3 is CASSIGAPYEQYF. CDR3 in DNA: TGTGCCAGTAGTATTGGGGCCCCCTACGAGCAGTACTTC.